This TCR beta chain was retrieved from a study of OX40 agonist ivuxolimab in advanced cancers. Study context: Clinicians treated patients with ivuxolimab, an agonistic anti-OX40 (CD134) antibody.

The timepoints at which blood was sampled were baseline, cycle 4 day 1, and cycle 7 day 1. The CDR3 covers 13 residues. Germline-derived CDR1 and CDR2 are SGHDN and FVKESK. Trimming removed 2 bases at V and 4 bases at J, with 9 bases between. Some clones are missing from TCRdb's copy, which holds only in-frame ones; the method was immunoSEQ multiplex PCR. This table holds some 100,000 clones, 80% to 90% found once. This receptor was obtained from an adult with an advanced solid tumor such as melanoma, head and neck, liver or kidney cancer. The V and J genes are TRBV14 and TRBJ2-7; D gene ambiguous. The sample was CD4+ or CD8+ T cells sorted from blood, taken in a trial of the OX40 agonist ivuxolimab. The CDR3 nucleotides are TGTGCCAGCAGCCAACAAGAGGAGTACGAGCAGTACTTC. Protein sequence: CASSQQEEYEQYF.